This is a list of T cell receptor beta chains from one sample in a study of T cell responses to AZD1222 COVID-19 vaccine. Libraries were prepared by immunoSEQ multiplex PCR; TCRdb keeps only in-frame clonotypes and omits some of them. The sample contains around 35,000 clones, 80% to 90% of which appear only once. Specimen: peripheral blood, collected on day 0 of AZD1222 vaccination. These TCRs come from an adult in good health. Each CDR3 is given with its conserved first and last residue. Fields, in order: CDR3 DNA, CDR3 protein, J gene, D gene, clone size, V gene. D genes are given only for firm matches. Where a row states a size, it is once, few, many or the class of an expanded clone; other rows omit it.

cdr3_nt: TGTGCCAGCAGTTTTAGCTCTGGAAACACCATATATTTT
cdr3_aa: CASSFSSGNTIYF
j_call: TRBJ1-3
d_call: NA
clone_size: NA
v_call: TRBV27

cdr3_nt: TGCGCCAGCAGCTTTAGCGGGGGGGCATCCACAGATACGCAGTATTTT
cdr3_aa: CASSFSGGASTDTQYF
j_call: TRBJ2-3
d_call: TRBD2
clone_size: NA
v_call: TRBV5-1

cdr3_nt: TGTGCCACCAGTGATGGACCATTCTATGGCTACACCTTC
cdr3_aa: CATSDGPFYGYTF
j_call: TRBJ1-2
d_call: NA
clone_size: NA
v_call: TRBV24-1

cdr3_nt: TGCGCCAGCAGCCAAGGGGTGGGACAGGCTTTATATGGCTACACCTTC
cdr3_aa: CASSQGVGQALYGYTF
j_call: TRBJ1-2
d_call: TRBD1
clone_size: NA
v_call: TRBV4-1

cdr3_nt: TGTGCCAGCAGTTACAGGGACACAGATACGCAGTATTTT
cdr3_aa: CASSYRDTDTQYF
j_call: TRBJ2-3
d_call: NA
clone_size: NA
v_call: TRBV6-2/TRBV6-3

cdr3_nt: TGTGCCAGTAGCGAAAGAGGGCGGCGGGGGGAGACCCAGTACTTC
cdr3_aa: CASSERGRRGETQYF
j_call: TRBJ2-5
d_call: TRBD2
clone_size: NA
v_call: TRBV19

cdr3_nt: TGCGCCAGCAGCCAAGGGGTGGGACAGGGGGGAGGCTACACCTTC
cdr3_aa: CASSQGVGQGGGYTF
j_call: TRBJ1-2
d_call: TRBD1
clone_size: NA
v_call: TRBV4-3

cdr3_nt: TGTGCCAGCAGTTTGACTAGCGGGGGGACATACGAGCAGTACTTC
cdr3_aa: CASSLTSGGTYEQYF
j_call: TRBJ2-7
d_call: TRBD2
clone_size: NA
v_call: TRBV6-5

cdr3_nt: TGCAGCGTGTCACGGGGGAACACTGAAGCTTTCTTT
cdr3_aa: CSVSRGNTEAFF
j_call: TRBJ1-1
d_call: NA
clone_size: NA
v_call: TRBV29-1

cdr3_nt: TGTGCCATCAGTGCGGACAGGACATTCACCGGGGAGCTGTTTTTT
cdr3_aa: CAISADRTFTGELFF
j_call: TRBJ2-2
d_call: TRBD1
clone_size: NA
v_call: TRBV10-3

cdr3_nt: TGTGCCAGCAGCCCTGAGGACAGTCTCACTGAAGCTTTCTTT
cdr3_aa: CASSPEDSLTEAFF
j_call: TRBJ1-1
d_call: NA
clone_size: NA
v_call: TRBV9

cdr3_nt: TGTGCCAGCAGGGGAGTATTCTCTCCCCTCCACTTT
cdr3_aa: CASRGVFSPLHF
j_call: TRBJ1-6
d_call: NA
clone_size: few
v_call: TRBV28

cdr3_nt: TGTGCCAGCAGCTTCGGGGCTAGTGCACTCCACGAGCAGTACTTC
cdr3_aa: CASSFGASALHEQYF
j_call: TRBJ2-7
d_call: NA
clone_size: NA
v_call: TRBV5-6

cdr3_nt: TGTGCCAGTAGTATTGCGGCGGGAAGCTCCTACAATGAGCAGTTCTTC
cdr3_aa: CASSIAAGSSYNEQFF
j_call: TRBJ2-1
d_call: NA
clone_size: NA
v_call: TRBV19

cdr3_nt: TGTGCCAGCTCACCACTAGCTGGCACAGATACGCAGTATTTT
cdr3_aa: CASSPLAGTDTQYF
j_call: TRBJ2-3
d_call: NA
clone_size: NA
v_call: TRBV18

cdr3_nt: TGTGCCAGCAGCTTATTGGGAGGGGAGCGGGACGAGCAGTACTTC
cdr3_aa: CASSLLGGERDEQYF
j_call: TRBJ2-7
d_call: TRBD2
clone_size: few
v_call: TRBV7-9

cdr3_nt: TGTGCCAGCAGTCCGCCAGCCCTAGAAACCCAGTACTTC
cdr3_aa: CASSPPALETQYF
j_call: TRBJ2-5
d_call: NA
clone_size: NA
v_call: TRBV28

cdr3_nt: TGTGCCAGCAAGGGACAGGATAGTAGGACCGGGGAGCTGTTTTTT
cdr3_aa: CASKGQDSRTGELFF
j_call: TRBJ2-2
d_call: TRBD1
clone_size: NA
v_call: TRBV2

cdr3_nt: TGTGCCAGCAGTCAAAACAGGGGGCGAATTGAAAAACTGTTTTTT
cdr3_aa: CASSQNRGRIEKLFF
j_call: TRBJ1-4
d_call: TRBD1
clone_size: NA
v_call: TRBV6-6

cdr3_nt: TGTGCCAGCTTGGACAGGGGTGAAGCTAGCGGGGCTCACTACGAGCAGTACTTC
cdr3_aa: CASLDRGEASGAHYEQYF
j_call: TRBJ2-7
d_call: NA
clone_size: NA
v_call: TRBV18

cdr3_nt: TGTGCCAGCAGCTTAGGTGGCAGCTCTGTCTATGGCTACACCTTC
cdr3_aa: CASSLGGSSVYGYTF
j_call: TRBJ1-2
d_call: NA
clone_size: NA
v_call: TRBV7-6

cdr3_nt: TGCGCCAGCAGCCCAGAACCATATCAGCCCCAGCATTTT
cdr3_aa: CASSPEPYQPQHF
j_call: TRBJ1-5
d_call: NA
clone_size: few
v_call: TRBV5-1

cdr3_nt: TGTGCCAGCGCCCCGGGACTCCGGGACGATGAGCAGTTCTTC
cdr3_aa: CASAPGLRDDEQFF
j_call: TRBJ2-1
d_call: NA
clone_size: NA
v_call: TRBV5-4

cdr3_nt: TGTGCCAGTAGTTCCCGGACCTCAACGCAGTATTTT
cdr3_aa: CASSSRTSTQYF
j_call: TRBJ2-3
d_call: NA
clone_size: NA
v_call: TRBV19

cdr3_nt: TGTGCCAGTAGTAGAGACAGGGGGCGGGGATCACCCCTCCACTTT
cdr3_aa: CASSRDRGRGSPLHF
j_call: TRBJ1-6
d_call: TRBD1
clone_size: NA
v_call: TRBV19

cdr3_nt: TGTGCCAGCTCTTCTCCTGGCCTCTACGAGCAGTACTTC
cdr3_aa: CASSSPGLYEQYF
j_call: TRBJ2-7
d_call: NA
clone_size: NA
v_call: TRBV28

cdr3_nt: TGTGCCAGCAGCCAAGATATATGGGAAGGGGGCCAAACAGATACGCAGTATTTT
cdr3_aa: CASSQDIWEGGQTDTQYF
j_call: TRBJ2-3
d_call: TRBD1
clone_size: NA
v_call: TRBV3-1/TRBV3-2

cdr3_nt: TGTGCCAGCAGCCCAGGGAGTAGTACTCATGAGCAGTTCTTC
cdr3_aa: CASSPGSSTHEQFF
j_call: TRBJ2-1
d_call: NA
clone_size: NA
v_call: TRBV5-6

cdr3_nt: TGTGCCAGCAGCTTAGATGACAGGGGGTCGAATGGCTATGGCTACACCTTC
cdr3_aa: CASSLDDRGSNGYGYTF
j_call: TRBJ1-2
d_call: TRBD1
clone_size: NA
v_call: TRBV11-2

cdr3_nt: TGTGCCAGTAGTGTGGGCTCCTTGAGCTCCTATAATTCACCCCTCCACTTT
cdr3_aa: CASSVGSLSSYNSPLHF
j_call: TRBJ1-6
d_call: NA
clone_size: NA
v_call: TRBV19

cdr3_nt: TGTGCCAGCAGCTCGGACAGGGTGGATGGCTACACCTTC
cdr3_aa: CASSSDRVDGYTF
j_call: TRBJ1-2
d_call: TRBD1
clone_size: NA
v_call: TRBV11-2

cdr3_nt: TGTGCCAGCAGCGTAGTGAGATACCAAGAGACCCAGTACTTC
cdr3_aa: CASSVVRYQETQYF
j_call: TRBJ2-5
d_call: NA
clone_size: NA
v_call: TRBV9

cdr3_nt: TGTGCCAGCAGTGAGAAGGCCTTGGTGGTGGGTAATGAGCAGTTCTTC
cdr3_aa: CASSEKALVVGNEQFF
j_call: TRBJ2-1
d_call: NA
clone_size: NA
v_call: TRBV6-4

cdr3_nt: TGTGCCAGCAGTTTTATAGCGGGAGTCCCCTACGAGCAGTACTTC
cdr3_aa: CASSFIAGVPYEQYF
j_call: TRBJ2-7
d_call: TRBD2
clone_size: NA
v_call: TRBV27

cdr3_nt: TGCGCCAGCAGCGGATTAGCGGGACAACTAAACAATGAGCAGTTCTTC
cdr3_aa: CASSGLAGQLNNEQFF
j_call: TRBJ2-1
d_call: TRBD2
clone_size: NA
v_call: TRBV4-1

cdr3_nt: TGTGCCAGCAGTGCTATAGGCGGGGCTGGCACAGATACGCAGTATTTT
cdr3_aa: CASSAIGGAGTDTQYF
j_call: TRBJ2-3
d_call: NA
clone_size: NA
v_call: TRBV6-4

cdr3_nt: TGTGCCAGCAGCCAAGATCGGGAGACCCAGTACTTC
cdr3_aa: CASSQDRETQYF
j_call: TRBJ2-5
d_call: NA
clone_size: NA
v_call: TRBV4-2

cdr3_nt: TGTGCCAGCAGTCGTGGCCATAATTCACCCCTCCACTTT
cdr3_aa: CASSRGHNSPLHF
j_call: TRBJ1-6
d_call: NA
clone_size: NA
v_call: TRBV6-4

cdr3_nt: TGTGCCAGCAGCTTAGACTCTACAGGGGCTTGGTATGGCTACACCTTC
cdr3_aa: CASSLDSTGAWYGYTF
j_call: TRBJ1-2
d_call: TRBD1
clone_size: NA
v_call: TRBV7-2

cdr3_nt: TGTGCCTGGAGTGCCCTCGGCAATCAGCCCCAGCATTTT
cdr3_aa: CAWSALGNQPQHF
j_call: TRBJ1-5
d_call: NA
clone_size: NA
v_call: TRBV30

cdr3_nt: TGTGCCAGCAGTTACATAGGGGACAGGAACACTGAAGCTTTCTTT
cdr3_aa: CASSYIGDRNTEAFF
j_call: TRBJ1-1
d_call: TRBD1
clone_size: NA
v_call: TRBV6-2/TRBV6-3

cdr3_nt: TGTGCCAGCAGCTTGTACAGGGCCGAGCAGTACTTC
cdr3_aa: CASSLYRAEQYF
j_call: TRBJ2-7
d_call: NA
clone_size: NA
v_call: TRBV7-8

cdr3_nt: TGTGCCAGCAGCCAGAGGACAGTTCCGGATGGCTACACCTTC
cdr3_aa: CASSQRTVPDGYTF
j_call: TRBJ1-2
d_call: NA
clone_size: NA
v_call: TRBV3-1/TRBV3-2

cdr3_nt: TGTGCCAGTAGTATCGGGGGGCATCGGCAGTTCTTC
cdr3_aa: CASSIGGHRQFF
j_call: TRBJ2-1
d_call: NA
clone_size: NA
v_call: TRBV19

cdr3_nt: TGTGCCAGCAGCAATTTGAGGGCTAGCTCCTACGAGCAGTACTTC
cdr3_aa: CASSNLRASSYEQYF
j_call: TRBJ2-7
d_call: NA
clone_size: NA
v_call: TRBV21-1